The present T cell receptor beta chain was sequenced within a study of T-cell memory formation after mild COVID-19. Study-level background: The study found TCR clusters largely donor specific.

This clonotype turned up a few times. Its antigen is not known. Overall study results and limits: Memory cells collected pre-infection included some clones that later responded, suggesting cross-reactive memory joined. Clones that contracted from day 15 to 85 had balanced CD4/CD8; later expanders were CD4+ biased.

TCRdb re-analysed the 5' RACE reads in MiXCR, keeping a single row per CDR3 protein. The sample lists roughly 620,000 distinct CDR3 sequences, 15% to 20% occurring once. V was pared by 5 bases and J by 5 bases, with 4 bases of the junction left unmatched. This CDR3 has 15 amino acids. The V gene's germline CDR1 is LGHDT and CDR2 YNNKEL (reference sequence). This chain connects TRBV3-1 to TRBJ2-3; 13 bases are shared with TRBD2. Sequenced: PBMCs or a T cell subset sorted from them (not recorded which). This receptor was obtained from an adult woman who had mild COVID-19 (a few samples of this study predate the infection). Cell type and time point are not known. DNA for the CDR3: TGTGCCAGCAGCAACAGACTAGCGGGGGGAGATACGCAGTATTTT. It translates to CASSNRLAGGDTQYF.